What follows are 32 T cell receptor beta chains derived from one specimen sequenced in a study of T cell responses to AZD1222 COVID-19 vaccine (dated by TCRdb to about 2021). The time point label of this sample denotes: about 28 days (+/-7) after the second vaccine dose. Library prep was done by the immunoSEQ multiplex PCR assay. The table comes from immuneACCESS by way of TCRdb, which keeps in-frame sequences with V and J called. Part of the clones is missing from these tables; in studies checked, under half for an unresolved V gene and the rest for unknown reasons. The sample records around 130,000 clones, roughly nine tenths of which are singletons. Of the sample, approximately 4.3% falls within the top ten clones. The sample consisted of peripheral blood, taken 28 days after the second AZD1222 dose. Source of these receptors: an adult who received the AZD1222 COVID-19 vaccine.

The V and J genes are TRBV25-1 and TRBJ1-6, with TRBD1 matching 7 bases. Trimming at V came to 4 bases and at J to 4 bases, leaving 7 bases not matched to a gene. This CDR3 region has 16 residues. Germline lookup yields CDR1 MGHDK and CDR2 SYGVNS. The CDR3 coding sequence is TGTGCCAGCAGTGGGGGGACAGTCTCATATAATTCACCCCTCCACTTT. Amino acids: CASSGGTVSYNSPLHF.

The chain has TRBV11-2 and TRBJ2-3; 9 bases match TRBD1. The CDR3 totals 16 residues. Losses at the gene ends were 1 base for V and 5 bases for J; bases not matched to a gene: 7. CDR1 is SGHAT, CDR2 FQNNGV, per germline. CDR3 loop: CASSLASGTGIDTQYF. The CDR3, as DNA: TGTGCCAGCAGCTTAGCCTCCGGGACAGGGATAGATACGCAGTATTTT.

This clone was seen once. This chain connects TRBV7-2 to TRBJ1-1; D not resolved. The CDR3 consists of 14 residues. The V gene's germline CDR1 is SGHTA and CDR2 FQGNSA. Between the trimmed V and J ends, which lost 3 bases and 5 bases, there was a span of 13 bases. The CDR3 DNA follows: TGTGCCAGCAGCTTCTCCTTGGTCGGTACTGAAGCTTTCTTT. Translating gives CASSFSLVGTEAFF.

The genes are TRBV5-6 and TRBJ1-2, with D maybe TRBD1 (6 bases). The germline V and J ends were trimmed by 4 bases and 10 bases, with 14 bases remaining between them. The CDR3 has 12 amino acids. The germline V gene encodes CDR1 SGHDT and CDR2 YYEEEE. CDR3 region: CASSLQGYLYTF. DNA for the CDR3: TGTGCCAGCAGCCTACAGGGATACCTCTACACCTTC.

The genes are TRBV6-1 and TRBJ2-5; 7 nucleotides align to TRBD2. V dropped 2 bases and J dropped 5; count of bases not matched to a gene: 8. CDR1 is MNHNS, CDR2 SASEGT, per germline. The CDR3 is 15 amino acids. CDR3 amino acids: CASSEIGGIWETQYF. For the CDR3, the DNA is TGTGCCAGCAGTGAAATCGGGGGGATCTGGGAGACCCAGTACTTC.

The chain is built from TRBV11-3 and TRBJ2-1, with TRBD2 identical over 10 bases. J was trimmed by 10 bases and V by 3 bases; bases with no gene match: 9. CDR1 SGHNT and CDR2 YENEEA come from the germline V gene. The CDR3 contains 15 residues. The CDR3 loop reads CASSFRAGGPEEQFF. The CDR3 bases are TGTGCCAGCAGCTTTCGAGCGGGGGGGCCAGAGGAGCAGTTCTTC.

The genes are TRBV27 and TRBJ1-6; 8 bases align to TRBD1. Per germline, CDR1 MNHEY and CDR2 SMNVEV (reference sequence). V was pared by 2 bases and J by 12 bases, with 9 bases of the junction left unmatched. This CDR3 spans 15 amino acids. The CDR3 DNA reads TGTGCCAGCAGTTTAGGTTCAGGGGGCTGGCAACCCCTCCACTTT. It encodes CASSLGSGGWQPLHF.

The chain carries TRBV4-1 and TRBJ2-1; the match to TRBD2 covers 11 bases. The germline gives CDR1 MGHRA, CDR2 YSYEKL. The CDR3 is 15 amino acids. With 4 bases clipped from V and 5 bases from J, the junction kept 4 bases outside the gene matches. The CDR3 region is CASSPTSGSNNEQFF. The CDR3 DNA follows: TGCGCCAGCAGCCCCACTAGCGGGAGTAACAATGAGCAGTTCTTC.

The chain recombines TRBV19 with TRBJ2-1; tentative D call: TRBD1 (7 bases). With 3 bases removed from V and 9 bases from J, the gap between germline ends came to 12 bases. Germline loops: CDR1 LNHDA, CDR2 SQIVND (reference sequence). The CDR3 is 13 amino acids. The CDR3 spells CASSIAGGGEQFF. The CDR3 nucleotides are TGTGCCAGTAGTATCGCAGGGGGAGGTGAGCAGTTCTTC.

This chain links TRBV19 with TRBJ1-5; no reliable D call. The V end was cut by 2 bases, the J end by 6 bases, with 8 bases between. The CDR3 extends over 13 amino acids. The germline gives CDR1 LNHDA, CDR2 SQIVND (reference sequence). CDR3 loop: CASSIQDPQPQHF. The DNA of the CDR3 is TGTGCCAGTAGTATACAGGATCCTCAGCCCCAGCATTTT.

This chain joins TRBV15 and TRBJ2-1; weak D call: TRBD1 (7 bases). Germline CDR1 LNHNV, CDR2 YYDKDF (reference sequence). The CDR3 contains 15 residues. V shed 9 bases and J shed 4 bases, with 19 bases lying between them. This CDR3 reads CATGHNRGLYNEQFF. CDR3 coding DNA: TGTGCCACGGGTCATAACAGGGGACTTTACAATGAGCAGTTCTTC.

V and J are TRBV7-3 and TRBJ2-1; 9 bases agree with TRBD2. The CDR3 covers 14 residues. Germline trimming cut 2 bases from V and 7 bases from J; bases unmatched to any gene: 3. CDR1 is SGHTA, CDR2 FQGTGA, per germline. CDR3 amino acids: CASSLGGRVNEQFF. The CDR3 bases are TGTGCCAGCAGCTTAGGCGGGAGGGTAAATGAGCAGTTCTTC.

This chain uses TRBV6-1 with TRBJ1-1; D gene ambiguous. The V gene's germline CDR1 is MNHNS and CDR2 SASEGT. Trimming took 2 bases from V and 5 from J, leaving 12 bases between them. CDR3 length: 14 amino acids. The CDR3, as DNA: TGTGCCAGCAGTGAATGGAGGGTTGTTACTGAAGCTTTCTTT. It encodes CASSEWRVVTEAFF.

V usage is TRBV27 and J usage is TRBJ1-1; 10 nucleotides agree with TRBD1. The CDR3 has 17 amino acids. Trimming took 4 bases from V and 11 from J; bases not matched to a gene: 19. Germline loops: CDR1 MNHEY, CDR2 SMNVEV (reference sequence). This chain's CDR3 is CASSSRGGGQGVSVAFF. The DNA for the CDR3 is TGTGCCAGCAGTTCTAGGGGGGGAGGACAGGGGGTCTCGGTGGCTTTCTTT.

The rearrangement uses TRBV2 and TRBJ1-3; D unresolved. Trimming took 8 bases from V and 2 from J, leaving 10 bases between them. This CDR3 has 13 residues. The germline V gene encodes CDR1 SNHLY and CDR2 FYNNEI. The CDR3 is CASVARAGNTIYF. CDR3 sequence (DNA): TGTGCCAGCGTGGCAAGAGCTGGAAACACCATATATTTT. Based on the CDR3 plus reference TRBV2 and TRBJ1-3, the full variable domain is EPEVTQTPSHQVTQMGQEVILRCVPISNHLYFYWYRQILGQKVEFLVSFYNNEISEKSEIFDDQFSVERPDGSNFTLKIRSTKLEDSAMYFCASVARAGNTIYFGEGSWLTVV.

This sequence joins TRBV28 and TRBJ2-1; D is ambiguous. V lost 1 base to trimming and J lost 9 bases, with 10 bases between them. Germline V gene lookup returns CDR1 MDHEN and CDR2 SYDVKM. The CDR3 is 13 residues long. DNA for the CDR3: TGTGCCAGCAGTTTATCTGTAGATGCTGAGCAGTTCTTC. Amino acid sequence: CASSLSVDAEQFF. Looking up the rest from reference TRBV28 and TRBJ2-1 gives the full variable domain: DVKVTQSSRYLVKRTGEKVFLECVQDMDHENMFWYRQDPGLGLRLIYFSYDVKMKEKGDIPEGYSVSREKKERFSLILESASTNQTSMYLCASSLSVDAEQFFGPGTRLTVL.

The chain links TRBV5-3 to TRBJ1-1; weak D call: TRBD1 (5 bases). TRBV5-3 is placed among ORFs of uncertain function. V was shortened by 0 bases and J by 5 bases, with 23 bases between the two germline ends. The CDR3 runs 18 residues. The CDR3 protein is CARSLEVRAGKRETEAFF. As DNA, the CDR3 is TGTGCCAGAAGCTTGGAGGTAAGGGCAGGGAAAAGGGAAACTGAAGCTTTCTTT.

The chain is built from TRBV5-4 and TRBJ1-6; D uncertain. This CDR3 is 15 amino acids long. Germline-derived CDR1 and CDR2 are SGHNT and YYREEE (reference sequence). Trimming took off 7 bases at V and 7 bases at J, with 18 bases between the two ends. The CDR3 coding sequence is TGTGCCAGCTCCGTTGGCTTACGGACCAATTCACCCCTCCACTTT. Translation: CASSVGLRTNSPLHF.

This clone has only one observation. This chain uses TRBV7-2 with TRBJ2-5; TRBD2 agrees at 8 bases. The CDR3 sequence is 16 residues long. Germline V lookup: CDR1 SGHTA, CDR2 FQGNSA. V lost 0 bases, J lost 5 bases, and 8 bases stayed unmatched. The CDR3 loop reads CASSLALAGGSETQYF. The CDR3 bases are TGTGCCAGCAGCTTAGCGCTGGCGGGAGGTAGTGAGACCCAGTACTTC.

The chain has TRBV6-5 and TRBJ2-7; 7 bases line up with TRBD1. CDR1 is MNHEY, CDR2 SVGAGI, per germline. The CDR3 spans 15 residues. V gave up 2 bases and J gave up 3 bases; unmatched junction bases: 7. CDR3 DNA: TGTGCCAGCAGTTACAAGGGGGCGGTAAACTACGAGCAGTACTTC. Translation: CASSYKGAVNYEQYF.

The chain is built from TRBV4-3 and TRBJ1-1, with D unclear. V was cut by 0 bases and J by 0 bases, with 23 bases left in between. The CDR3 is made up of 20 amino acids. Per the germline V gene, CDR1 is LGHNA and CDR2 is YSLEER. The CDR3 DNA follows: TGCGCCAGCAGCCAAGATACTAATCCGGGATTGGGTATGATGAACACTGAAGCTTTCTTT. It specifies CASSQDTNPGLGMMNTEAFF.

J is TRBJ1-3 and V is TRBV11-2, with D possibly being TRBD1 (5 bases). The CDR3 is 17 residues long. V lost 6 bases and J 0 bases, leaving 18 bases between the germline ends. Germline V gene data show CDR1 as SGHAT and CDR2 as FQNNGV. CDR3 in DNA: TGTGCCAGCAGAAGAGGCACGAAGGGGTACTCTGGAAACACCATATATTTT. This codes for CASRRGTKGYSGNTIYF. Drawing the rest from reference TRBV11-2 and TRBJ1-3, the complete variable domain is EAGVAQSPRYKIIEKRQSVAFWCNPISGHATLYWYQQILGQGPKLLIQFQNNGVVDDSQLPKDRFSAERLKGVDSTLKIQPAKLEDSAVYLCASRRGTKGYSGNTIYFGEGSWLTVV.

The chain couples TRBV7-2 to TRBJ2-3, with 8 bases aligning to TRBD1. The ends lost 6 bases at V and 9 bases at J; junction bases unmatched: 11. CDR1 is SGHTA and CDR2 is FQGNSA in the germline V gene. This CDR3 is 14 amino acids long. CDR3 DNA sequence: TGTGCCAGCAGTTCGATCCCAGGGGGCGGAACGCAGTATTTT. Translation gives CASSSIPGGGTQYF. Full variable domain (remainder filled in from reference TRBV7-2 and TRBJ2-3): GAGVSQSPSNKVTEKGKDVELRCDPISGHTALYWYRQSLGQGLEFLIYFQGNSAPDKSGLPSDRFSAERTGGSVSTLTIQRTQQEDSAVYLCASSSIPGGGTQYFGPGTRLTVL.

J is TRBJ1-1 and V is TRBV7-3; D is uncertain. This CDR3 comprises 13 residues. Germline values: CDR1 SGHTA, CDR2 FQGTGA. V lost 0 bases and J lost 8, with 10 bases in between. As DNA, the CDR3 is TGTGCCAGCAGCTTAACGGGAGGATACGAAGCTTTCTTT. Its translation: CASSLTGGYEAFF.

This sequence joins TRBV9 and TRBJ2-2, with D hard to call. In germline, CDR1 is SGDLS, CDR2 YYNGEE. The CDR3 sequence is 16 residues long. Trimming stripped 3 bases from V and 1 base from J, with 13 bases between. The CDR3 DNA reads TGTGCCAGCAGCGACCCCCGTGACGGGAACACCGGGGAGCTGTTTTTT. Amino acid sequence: CASSDPRDGNTGELFF.

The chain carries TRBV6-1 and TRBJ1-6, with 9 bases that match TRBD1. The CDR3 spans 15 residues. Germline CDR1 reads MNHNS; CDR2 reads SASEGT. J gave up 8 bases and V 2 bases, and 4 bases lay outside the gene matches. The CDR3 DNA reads TGTGCCAGCAGTGAAATCGGGACAGGGTATTCACCCCTCCACTTT. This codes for CASSEIGTGYSPLHF.

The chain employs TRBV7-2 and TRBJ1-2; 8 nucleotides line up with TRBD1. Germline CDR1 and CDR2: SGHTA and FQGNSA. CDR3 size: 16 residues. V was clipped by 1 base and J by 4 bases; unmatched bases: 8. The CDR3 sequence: CASSLVAGQGLYGYTF. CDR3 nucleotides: TGTGCCAGCAGCTTAGTTGCTGGACAGGGCCTCTATGGCTACACCTTC.

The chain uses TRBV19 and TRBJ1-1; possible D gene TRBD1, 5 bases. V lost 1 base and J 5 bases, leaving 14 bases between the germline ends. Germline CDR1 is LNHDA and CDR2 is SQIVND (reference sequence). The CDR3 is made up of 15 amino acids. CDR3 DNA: TGTGCCAGTAGTATAGGTGCAGGGATAAGGACTGAAGCTTTCTTT. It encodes CASSIGAGIRTEAFF.

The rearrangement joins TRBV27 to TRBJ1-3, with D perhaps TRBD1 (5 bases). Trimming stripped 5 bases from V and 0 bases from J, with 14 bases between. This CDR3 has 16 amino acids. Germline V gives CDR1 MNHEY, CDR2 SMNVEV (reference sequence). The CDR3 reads CASSPYQGFSGNTIYF. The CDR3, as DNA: TGTGCCAGCAGTCCCTACCAGGGTTTCTCTGGAAACACCATATATTTT.

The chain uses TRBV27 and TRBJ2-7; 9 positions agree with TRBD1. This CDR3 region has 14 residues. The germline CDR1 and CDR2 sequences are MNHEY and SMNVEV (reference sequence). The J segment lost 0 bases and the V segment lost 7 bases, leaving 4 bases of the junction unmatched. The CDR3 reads CASNRQGDSYEQYF. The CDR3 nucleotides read TGTGCCAGCAATCGACAGGGGGACTCCTACGAGCAGTACTTC.

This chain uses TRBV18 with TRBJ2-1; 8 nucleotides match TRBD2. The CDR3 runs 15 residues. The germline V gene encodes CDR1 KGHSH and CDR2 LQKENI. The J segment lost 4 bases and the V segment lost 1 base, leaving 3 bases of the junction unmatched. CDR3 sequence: CASSPQLAAYNEQFF. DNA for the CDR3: TGTGCCAGCTCACCACAACTAGCGGCATACAATGAGCAGTTCTTC.

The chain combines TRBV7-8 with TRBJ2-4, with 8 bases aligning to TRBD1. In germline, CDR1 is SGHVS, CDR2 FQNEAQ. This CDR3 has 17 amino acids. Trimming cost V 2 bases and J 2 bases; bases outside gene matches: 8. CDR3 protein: CASSLSRTGLSKNIQYF. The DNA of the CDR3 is TGTGCCAGCAGCTTATCTCGGACAGGGTTATCCAAAAACATTCAGTACTTC.